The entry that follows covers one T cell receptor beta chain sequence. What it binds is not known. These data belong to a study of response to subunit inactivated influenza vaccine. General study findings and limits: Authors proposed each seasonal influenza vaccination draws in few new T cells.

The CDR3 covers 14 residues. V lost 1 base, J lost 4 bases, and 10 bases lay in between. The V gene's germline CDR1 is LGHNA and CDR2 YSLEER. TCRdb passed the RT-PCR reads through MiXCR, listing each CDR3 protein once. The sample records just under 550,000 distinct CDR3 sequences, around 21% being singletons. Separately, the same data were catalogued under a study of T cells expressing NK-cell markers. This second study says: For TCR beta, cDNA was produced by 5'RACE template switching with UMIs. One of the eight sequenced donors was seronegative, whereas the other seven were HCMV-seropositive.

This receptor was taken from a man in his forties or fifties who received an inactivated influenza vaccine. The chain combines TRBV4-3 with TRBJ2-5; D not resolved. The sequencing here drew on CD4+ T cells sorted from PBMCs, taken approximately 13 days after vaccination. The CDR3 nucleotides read TGCGCCAGCAGCCAAGGCCGTGTGCGAGAGACCCAGTACTTC. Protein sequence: CASSQGRVRETQYF.